The rows below give T cell receptor beta chains drawn from one sample of a study of cytomegalovirus exposure and HLA in healthy donors. Repertoires were generated with immunoSEQ multiplex PCR, while TCRdb's copy carries only in-frame clones and drops some. The data show hundreds of thousands of clones, roughly 70% seen once. The material sequenced was PBMCs. The receptors were sampled from a female donor in good health and CMV-seronegative. The CDR3 runs from the conserved cysteine through the conserved F or W. A D gene is named only where the DNA matches it firmly. Not all rows give a size; the values are once, few, many and, for expanded clones, a class.

CDR3 DNA: TGTGCCAGCAGCCCCGAGGGACTGCCCACAGATACGCAGTATTTT; CDR3 protein: CASSPEGLPTDTQYF; clone size: -; CDR3 length: 15; J gene: TRBJ2-3; D gene: -; V gene: TRBV11-2
CDR3 DNA: TGTGCCAGCAGCTTAGACCCGGGACAGGGGTCGGGGGCTTTCTTT; CDR3 protein: CASSLDPGQGSGAFF; clone size: -; CDR3 length: 15; J gene: TRBJ1-1; D gene: TRBD1; V gene: TRBV11-1
CDR3 DNA: TGTGCCAGCAGTTTCGAAAGATTCAAAGGGCTAGCGGGAGCGTTCCAGTATTTT; CDR3 protein: CASSFERFKGLAGAFQYF; clone size: -; CDR3 length: 18; J gene: TRBJ2-3; D gene: TRBD2; V gene: TRBV28
CDR3 DNA: TGTGCCAGCAGCCCCACGGGAACTGAAGCTTTCTTT; CDR3 protein: CASSPTGTEAFF; clone size: -; CDR3 length: 12; J gene: TRBJ1-1; D gene: -; V gene: TRBV7-8
CDR3 DNA: TGCAGCGTTGTGGGGGGTCCAGCAAAGAACACTGAAGCTTTCTTT; CDR3 protein: CSVVGGPAKNTEAFF; clone size: few; CDR3 length: 15; J gene: TRBJ1-1; D gene: -; V gene: TRBV29-1
CDR3 DNA: TGTGCCAGCAGTCGAGGGAGACAAGCCTACGAGCAGTACTTC; CDR3 protein: CASSRGRQAYEQYF; clone size: -; CDR3 length: 14; J gene: TRBJ2-7; D gene: -; V gene: TRBV27
CDR3 DNA: TGCGCCAGCAGCTTCCAAGAGGCTAACTACGAGCAGTACTTC; CDR3 protein: CASSFQEANYEQYF; clone size: -; CDR3 length: 14; J gene: TRBJ2-7; D gene: -; V gene: TRBV5-1
CDR3 DNA: TGTGCCAGCAGCTTCCTAGCGGGAGGGGCAGAGACCCAGTACTTC; CDR3 protein: CASSFLAGGAETQYF; clone size: -; CDR3 length: 15; J gene: TRBJ2-5; D gene: TRBD2; V gene: TRBV7-2
CDR3 DNA: TGCGCCAGCAGCTTGGGAATCGACCGGGAGTTCTTC; CDR3 protein: CASSLGIDREFF; clone size: -; CDR3 length: 12; J gene: TRBJ2-1; D gene: -; V gene: TRBV5-1
CDR3 DNA: TGTGCCAGCGCCAGAGAGACCCAGTACTTC; CDR3 protein: CASARETQYF; clone size: -; CDR3 length: 10; J gene: TRBJ2-5; D gene: -; V gene: TRBV27
CDR3 DNA: TGTGCCAGCGGACAGGGCAGCACTGAAGCTTTCTTT; CDR3 protein: CASGQGSTEAFF; clone size: few; CDR3 length: 12; J gene: TRBJ1-1; D gene: TRBD1; V gene: TRBV13
CDR3 DNA: TGTGCCAGCAGTTACTCGCCGGCGGAGAGTGGTGAGACCCAGTACTTC; CDR3 protein: CASSYSPAESGETQYF; clone size: few; CDR3 length: 16; J gene: TRBJ2-5; D gene: -; V gene: TRBV6-5
CDR3 DNA: TGCGCCAGCAGCCAAGGATCCTCTGACAGGGACTACGAGCAGTACTTC; CDR3 protein: CASSQGSSDRDYEQYF; clone size: -; CDR3 length: 16; J gene: TRBJ2-7; D gene: TRBD1; V gene: TRBV4-1
CDR3 DNA: TGTGCCAGCAGTTCACAAGAGACCCAGTACTTC; CDR3 protein: CASSSQETQYF; clone size: few; CDR3 length: 11; J gene: TRBJ2-5; D gene: -; V gene: TRBV28
CDR3 DNA: TGCGCCAGCAGCCAAGTGGGGACTAGCGGCAGCTACGAGCAGTACTTC; CDR3 protein: CASSQVGTSGSYEQYF; clone size: -; CDR3 length: 16; J gene: TRBJ2-7; D gene: TRBD2; V gene: TRBV4-1
CDR3 DNA: TGTGCCAGCAGCTCCGCGGGGTACGCGAACACCGGGGAGCTGTTTTTT; CDR3 protein: CASSSAGYANTGELFF; clone size: -; CDR3 length: 16; J gene: TRBJ2-2; D gene: -; V gene: TRBV7-9
CDR3 DNA: TGTGCCAGCAGCTTTACAGGGGCGCAGCCCCAGCATTTT; CDR3 protein: CASSFTGAQPQHF; clone size: -; CDR3 length: 13; J gene: TRBJ1-5; D gene: TRBD1; V gene: TRBV7-2
CDR3 DNA: TGTGCCAGCTCACCGGCATCCTACGAGCAGTACTTC; CDR3 protein: CASSPASYEQYF; clone size: -; CDR3 length: 12; J gene: TRBJ2-7; D gene: -; V gene: TRBV18
CDR3 DNA: -; CDR3 protein: CASSPLVGSGNTIYF; clone size: -; CDR3 length: 15; J gene: TRBJ1-3; D gene: -; V gene: TRBV21-1
CDR3 DNA: TGTGCCAGCACCTCCAACACTGAAGCTTTCTTT; CDR3 protein: CASTSNTEAFF; clone size: -; CDR3 length: 11; J gene: TRBJ1-1; D gene: -; V gene: TRBV6-5
CDR3 DNA: TGTGCCAGCGGATACCGGGACAGGGGGAATGAGCAGTTCTTC; CDR3 protein: CASGYRDRGNEQFF; clone size: once; CDR3 length: 14; J gene: TRBJ2-1; D gene: TRBD1; V gene: TRBV27
CDR3 DNA: TGTGCCACGTTTCTCCCGGGACAGGGAAATGAAAAACTGTTTTTT; CDR3 protein: CATFLPGQGNEKLFF; clone size: few; CDR3 length: 15; J gene: TRBJ1-4; D gene: TRBD1; V gene: TRBV28
CDR3 DNA: TGTGCCAGCAGCCGAAGGGGACACGAGCAGTTCTTC; CDR3 protein: CASSRRGHEQFF; clone size: -; CDR3 length: 12; J gene: TRBJ2-1; D gene: -; V gene: TRBV14
CDR3 DNA: TGTGCCAGCAGTCCCGACAGGGGATCCTACAATGAGCAGTTCTTC; CDR3 protein: CASSPDRGSYNEQFF; clone size: -; CDR3 length: 15; J gene: TRBJ2-1; D gene: TRBD1; V gene: TRBV2
CDR3 DNA: TGTGCCAGCAGCTTTTTGGACAGGAATGAAAAACTGTTTTTT; CDR3 protein: CASSFLDRNEKLFF; clone size: once; CDR3 length: 14; J gene: TRBJ1-4; D gene: TRBD1; V gene: TRBV5-6
CDR3 DNA: TGTGCCAGCAGCACCCCCCAGTTCGAGCTACTAACAGATACGCAGTATTTT; CDR3 protein: CASSTPQFELLTDTQYF; clone size: few; CDR3 length: 17; J gene: TRBJ2-3; D gene: -; V gene: TRBV9
CDR3 DNA: TGCGCCAGCAGCTTGACAGGGACCTCTGGAAACACCATATATTTT; CDR3 protein: CASSLTGTSGNTIYF; clone size: once; CDR3 length: 15; J gene: TRBJ1-3; D gene: -; V gene: TRBV5-1
CDR3 DNA: TGTGCCGGCAGGATTACAGGGGTAACTGAAGCTTTCTTT; CDR3 protein: CAGRITGVTEAFF; clone size: -; CDR3 length: 13; J gene: TRBJ1-1; D gene: TRBD1; V gene: TRBV2
CDR3 DNA: TGCAGCTTACCGGGACTAGCGGGAGGGGGGACCTACAATGAGCAGTTCTTC; CDR3 protein: CSLPGLAGGGTYNEQFF; clone size: few; CDR3 length: 17; J gene: TRBJ2-1; D gene: TRBD2; V gene: TRBV29-1
CDR3 DNA: TGCGCCAGCAGTGGAGTCGCGGTGACGTCCTACGAGCAGTACTTC; CDR3 protein: CASSGVAVTSYEQYF; clone size: -; CDR3 length: 15; J gene: TRBJ2-7; D gene: -; V gene: TRBV10-1
CDR3 DNA: TGTGCCAGCAGCTTAGATCGTAGCGGGAGAGGGGAGACCCAGTACTTC; CDR3 protein: CASSLDRSGRGETQYF; clone size: -; CDR3 length: 16; J gene: TRBJ2-5; D gene: TRBD2; V gene: TRBV11-2
CDR3 DNA: TGTGCCAGCAGTCTCTCCTTAGGACTGCCTCCCTACGAGCAGTACTTC; CDR3 protein: CASSLSLGLPPYEQYF; clone size: -; CDR3 length: 16; J gene: TRBJ2-7; D gene: -; V gene: TRBV27
CDR3 DNA: TGTGCCAGCAGCCCCGGACAGAACTATGGCTACACCTTC; CDR3 protein: CASSPGQNYGYTF; clone size: -; CDR3 length: 13; J gene: TRBJ1-2; D gene: -; V gene: TRBV28
CDR3 DNA: TGTGCCAGCAGCTTAGTGGGACAAGGTGAAATAGATACGCAGTATTTT; CDR3 protein: CASSLVGQGEIDTQYF; clone size: few; CDR3 length: 16; J gene: TRBJ2-3; D gene: -; V gene: TRBV7-9
CDR3 DNA: TGTTCCAGCAGCCTCGATAGTTCCGAGCAGTACTTC; CDR3 protein: CSSSLDSSEQYF; clone size: once; CDR3 length: 12; J gene: TRBJ2-7; D gene: -; V gene: TRBV7-9
CDR3 DNA: TGCGCCAGCAGTGGACTCGGGAACACTGAAGCTTTCTTT; CDR3 protein: CASSGLGNTEAFF; clone size: -; CDR3 length: 13; J gene: TRBJ1-1; D gene: -; V gene: TRBV10-2
CDR3 DNA: TGCAGCGTTCCTTCACTTAGTGGAAACACCATATATTTT; CDR3 protein: CSVPSLSGNTIYF; clone size: once; CDR3 length: 13; J gene: TRBJ1-3; D gene: -; V gene: TRBV29-1
CDR3 DNA: TGCAGTGCTAGAGGGGGACAGGGAGCTTTCTTT; CDR3 protein: CSARGGQGAFF; clone size: -; CDR3 length: 11; J gene: TRBJ1-1; D gene: TRBD1; V gene: TRBV20-1
CDR3 DNA: TGTGCCACCAGCAGTTCCGGGACAGTGAGCGAGCAGTACTTC; CDR3 protein: CATSSSGTVSEQYF; clone size: -; CDR3 length: 14; J gene: TRBJ2-7; D gene: TRBD1; V gene: TRBV15
CDR3 DNA: TGTGCCAGTAGTGGACTCCCAGGACAGGGCCTCAATCAGCCCCAGCATTTT; CDR3 protein: CASSGLPGQGLNQPQHF; clone size: -; CDR3 length: 17; J gene: TRBJ1-5; D gene: TRBD1; V gene: TRBV19
CDR3 DNA: TGTGCCAGCAACTCCCTCCAAGGGGGTTCCTACGAGCAGTACTTC; CDR3 protein: CASNSLQGGSYEQYF; clone size: few; CDR3 length: 15; J gene: TRBJ2-7; D gene: -; V gene: TRBV11-2
CDR3 DNA: TGTGCCAGCAGCTCCGGGACAGGGGTCTATGGCTACACCTTC; CDR3 protein: CASSSGTGVYGYTF; clone size: few; CDR3 length: 14; J gene: TRBJ1-2; D gene: TRBD1; V gene: TRBV28
CDR3 DNA: TGCGCCAGCAGCTTGCTGAGCCAAGAGACCCAGTACTTC; CDR3 protein: CASSLLSQETQYF; clone size: few; CDR3 length: 13; J gene: TRBJ2-5; D gene: -; V gene: TRBV5-1
CDR3 DNA: TGCGCCAGCAGCTGGGACCGGGACACATCCTACGAGCAGTACTTC; CDR3 protein: CASSWDRDTSYEQYF; clone size: -; CDR3 length: 15; J gene: TRBJ2-7; D gene: -; V gene: TRBV5-1
CDR3 DNA: TGTGCCAGCATTCGGACAGGGGGTCTCAATTCACCCCTCCACTTT; CDR3 protein: CASIRTGGLNSPLHF; clone size: once; CDR3 length: 15; J gene: TRBJ1-6; D gene: TRBD1; V gene: TRBV2
CDR3 DNA: TGTGCCAGCAGCTCCCTAGGTAGAGGGGGCGCGAATCAGCCCCAGCATTTT; CDR3 protein: CASSSLGRGGANQPQHF; clone size: -; CDR3 length: 17; J gene: TRBJ1-5; D gene: TRBD1; V gene: TRBV7-9
CDR3 DNA: TGCGCCAGCAGCGTTCAAGTGACAGGGGAGCACGAGCAGTACTTC; CDR3 protein: CASSVQVTGEHEQYF; clone size: -; CDR3 length: 15; J gene: TRBJ2-7; D gene: TRBD1; V gene: TRBV5-1
CDR3 DNA: TGTGCCAGTAGTATATCCGGGACAGTCTCTGGAAACACCATATATTTT; CDR3 protein: CASSISGTVSGNTIYF; clone size: -; CDR3 length: 16; J gene: TRBJ1-3; D gene: TRBD1; V gene: TRBV19
CDR3 DNA: TGCGCCAGCAGCCTTTTGATTCGGAACGTCCTGACTTTC; CDR3 protein: CASSLLIRNVLTF; clone size: -; CDR3 length: 13; J gene: TRBJ2-6; D gene: -; V gene: TRBV4-1
CDR3 DNA: TGTGCCAGCAGCTTAATGCCAGGGATGACCTCAATCAATGAGCAGTTCTTC; CDR3 protein: CASSLMPGMTSINEQFF; clone size: -; CDR3 length: 17; J gene: TRBJ2-1; D gene: -; V gene: TRBV7-9
CDR3 DNA: TGTGCCAGTAGTATCGCGGGACTAGCGGGCCTCAATGAGCAGTTCTTC; CDR3 protein: CASSIAGLAGLNEQFF; clone size: -; CDR3 length: 16; J gene: TRBJ2-1; D gene: TRBD2; V gene: TRBV19
CDR3 DNA: TGTGCCAGCAGCACCCCGGGACTAGCGGGAGTAGCGGGGGAGCTGTTTTTT; CDR3 protein: CASSTPGLAGVAGELFF; clone size: few; CDR3 length: 17; J gene: TRBJ2-2; D gene: TRBD2; V gene: TRBV5-4
CDR3 DNA: TGTGCCAGCAGTGTTAACAGGGTCGGATCCTTTTACGAGCAGTACTTC; CDR3 protein: CASSVNRVGSFYEQYF; clone size: -; CDR3 length: 16; J gene: TRBJ2-7; D gene: -; V gene: TRBV6-1
CDR3 DNA: TGTGCCAGCAGTACCGGCAGGGCCGAGCAGTACTTC; CDR3 protein: CASSTGRAEQYF; clone size: -; CDR3 length: 12; J gene: TRBJ2-7; D gene: -; V gene: TRBV6-1
CDR3 DNA: TGTGCCAGCAGCCCGGAGGGTAGGGCCAATGAGCAGTTCTTC; CDR3 protein: CASSPEGRANEQFF; clone size: -; CDR3 length: 14; J gene: TRBJ2-1; D gene: -; V gene: TRBV13
CDR3 DNA: TGTGCCAGCAGCCTTAGGTCGGGCTACGAGCAGTACTTC; CDR3 protein: CASSLRSGYEQYF; clone size: -; CDR3 length: 13; J gene: TRBJ2-7; D gene: -; V gene: TRBV11-3
CDR3 DNA: TGTGCCACCAGCAGAGATAGAAGCATCCTTAGCAATCAGCCCCAGCATTTT; CDR3 protein: CATSRDRSILSNQPQHF; clone size: -; CDR3 length: 17; J gene: TRBJ1-5; D gene: -; V gene: TRBV15
CDR3 DNA: TGTGCCAGTAGTCGTCGTCGAGGGGAGACCCAGTACTTC; CDR3 protein: CASSRRRGETQYF; clone size: -; CDR3 length: 13; J gene: TRBJ2-5; D gene: -; V gene: TRBV19
CDR3 DNA: TGTGCCAGTAGTGCCCGACAGACTAGCACAGATACGCAGTATTTT; CDR3 protein: CASSARQTSTDTQYF; clone size: -; CDR3 length: 15; J gene: TRBJ2-3; D gene: -; V gene: TRBV19